The rows below give T cell receptor beta chains drawn from one sample of a study of vaccination and CD4 T cells after COVID-19. Via MiXCR, TCRdb re-called the PCR reads, giving one row per CDR3 protein. The data contain fewer than 15,000 distinct CDR3 sequences, roughly 71% of them singletons. Sequenced here: CD4+ T cells from blood, sampled after SARS-CoV-2 vaccination. These receptor sequences come from a human donor who had recovered from COVID-19. CDR3s include the opening cysteine and the closing phenylalanine or tryptophan. A D gene is named only where the DNA matches it firmly. Size values are once, few and many counts, or a class for expanded clones, and some rows have none.

J: TRBJ1-6; size: -; D: -; V: TRBV27; CDR3: CASRDRNSPLHF; DNA: TGTGCCAGCAGGGACCGGAATTCACCCCTCCACTTT
J: TRBJ1-1; size: -; D: -; V: TRBV6-1; CDR3: CASSRSPNTEAFF; DNA: TGTGCCAGCAGCCGCTCTCCGAACACTGAAGCTTTCTTT
J: TRBJ2-7; size: -; D: TRBD2; V: TRBV19; CDR3: CASKTSGSSYEQYF; DNA: TGTGCCAGTAAGACTAGCGGGAGCTCCTACGAGCAGTACTTC
J: TRBJ1-4; size: -; D: -; V: TRBV7-9; CDR3: CASSEQGSTNEKLFF; DNA: TGTGCCAGCAGCGAACAGGGTTCAACTAATGAAAAACTGTTTTTT
J: TRBJ2-1; size: -; D: -; V: TRBV7-2; CDR3: CASSLEAPVYNEQFF; DNA: TGTGCCAGCAGCTTAGAAGCGCCCGTATACAATGAGCAGTTCTTC
J: TRBJ2-3; size: -; D: -; V: TRBV7-2; CDR3: CASSLEIGTDTQYF; DNA: TGTGCCAGCAGCTTAGAGATAGGAACAGATACGCAGTATTTT
J: TRBJ1-6; size: few; D: -; V: TRBV20-1; CDR3: CSASRQGSPLHF; DNA: TGCAGTGCTAGCAGGCAGGGCTCACCCCTCCACTTT
J: TRBJ1-5; size: -; D: -; V: TRBV19; CDR3: CASSISGGGNSNQPQHF; DNA: TGTGCCAGTAGTATCTCGGGGGGAGGGAATAGCAATCAGCCCCAGCATTTT
J: TRBJ2-2; size: -; D: -; V: TRBV7-2; CDR3: CASSPNPIGTGELFF; DNA: TGTGCCAGCAGCCCCAACCCGATCGGGACCGGGGAGCTGTTTTTT
J: TRBJ1-5; size: -; D: -; V: TRBV5-5; CDR3: CASSPAGNQPQHF; DNA: TGTGCCAGCAGCCCGGCAGGAAATCAGCCCCAGCATTTT
J: TRBJ2-7; size: -; D: TRBD2; V: TRBV6-1; CDR3: CASSEFGMTSGSYEQYF; DNA: TGTGCCAGCAGTGAATTTGGGATGACTAGCGGGAGCTACGAGCAGTACTTC
J: TRBJ2-1; size: few; D: TRBD2; V: TRBV15; CDR3: CATSRDPETSGLSYNEQFF; DNA: TGTGCCACCAGCAGAGATCCTGAAACTAGCGGGTTGTCCTACAATGAGCAGTTCTTC
J: TRBJ1-2; size: once; D: -; V: TRBV29-1; CDR3: CSVPDGYGYTF; DNA: TGCAGCGTTCCAGATGGCTATGGCTACACCTTC
J: TRBJ2-3; size: -; D: TRBD2; V: TRBV20-1; CDR3: CSARAWGLASTDTQYF; DNA: TGCAGTGCTAGAGCTTGGGGACTAGCTAGCACAGATACGCAGTATTTT